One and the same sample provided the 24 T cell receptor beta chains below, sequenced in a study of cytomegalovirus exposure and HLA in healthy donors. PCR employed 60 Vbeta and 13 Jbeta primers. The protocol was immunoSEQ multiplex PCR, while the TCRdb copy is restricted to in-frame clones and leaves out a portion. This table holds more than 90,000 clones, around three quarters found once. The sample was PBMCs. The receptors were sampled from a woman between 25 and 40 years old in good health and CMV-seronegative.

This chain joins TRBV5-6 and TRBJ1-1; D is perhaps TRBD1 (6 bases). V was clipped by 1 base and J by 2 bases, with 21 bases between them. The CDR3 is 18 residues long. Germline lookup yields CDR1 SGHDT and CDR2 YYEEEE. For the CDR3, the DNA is TGTGCCAGCAGCTTGAATCTTCCAGGGGCCTTTGGTAACACTGAAGCTTTCTTT. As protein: CASSLNLPGAFGNTEAFF.

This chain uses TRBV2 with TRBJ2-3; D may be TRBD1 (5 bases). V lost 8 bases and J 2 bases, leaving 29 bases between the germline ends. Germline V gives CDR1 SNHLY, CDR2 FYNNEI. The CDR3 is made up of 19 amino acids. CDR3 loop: CASSSISTDSRIPTDTQYF. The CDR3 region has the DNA TGTGCCAGCTCCTCAATCTCGACAGACAGTCGAATTCCCACAGATACGCAGTATTTT.

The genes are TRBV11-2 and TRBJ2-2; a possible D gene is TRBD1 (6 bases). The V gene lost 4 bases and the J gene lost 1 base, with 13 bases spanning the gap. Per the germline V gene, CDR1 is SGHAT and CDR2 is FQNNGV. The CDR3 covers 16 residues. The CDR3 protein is CASSWTAVENTGELFF. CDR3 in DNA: TGTGCCAGCAGCTGGACAGCGGTAGAGAACACCGGGGAGCTGTTTTTT.

CDR3 protein: CASSIQGNTGELFF. CDR3 sequence (DNA): TGTGCCAGTAGTATACAGGGGAACACCGGGGAGCTGTTTTTT. The chain links TRBV19 to TRBJ2-2, with a possible D match to TRBD1 (5 bases). Germline V gene lookup returns CDR1 LNHDA and CDR2 SQIVND (reference sequence). The CDR3 is made up of 14 amino acids. The V end was cut by 2 bases, the J end by 1 base, with 5 bases between.

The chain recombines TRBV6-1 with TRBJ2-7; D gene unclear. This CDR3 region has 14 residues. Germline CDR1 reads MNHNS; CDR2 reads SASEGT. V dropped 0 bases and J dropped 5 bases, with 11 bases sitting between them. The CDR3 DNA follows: TGTGCCAGCAGTGAAGCTTGGCAGGCCCACGAGCAGTACTTC. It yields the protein CASSEAWQAHEQYF.

The DNA of the CDR3 is TGTGCCAGCAGTTACGGTTCCGGGAATGGCTACACCTTC. As protein: CASSYGSGNGYTF. The rearrangement joins TRBV6-5 to TRBJ1-2, with D unresolved. Germline CDR1 is MNHEY and CDR2 is SVGAGI. V was shortened by 2 bases and J by 6 bases, with 10 bases between the two germline ends. The CDR3 has 13 residues.

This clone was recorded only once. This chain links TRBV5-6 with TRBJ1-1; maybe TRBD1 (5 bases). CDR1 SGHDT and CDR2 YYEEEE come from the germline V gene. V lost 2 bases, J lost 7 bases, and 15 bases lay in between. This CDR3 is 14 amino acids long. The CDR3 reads CASSLAGLGIEAFF. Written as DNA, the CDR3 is TGTGCCAGCAGCTTAGCGGGGCTGGGTATTGAAGCTTTCTTT.

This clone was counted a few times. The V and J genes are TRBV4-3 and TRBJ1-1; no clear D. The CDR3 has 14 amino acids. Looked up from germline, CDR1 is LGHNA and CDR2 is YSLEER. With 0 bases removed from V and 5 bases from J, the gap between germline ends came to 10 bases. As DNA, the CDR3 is TGCGCCAGCAGCCAAGATCTGGGGAGAACTGAAGCTTTCTTT. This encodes CASSQDLGRTEAFF.

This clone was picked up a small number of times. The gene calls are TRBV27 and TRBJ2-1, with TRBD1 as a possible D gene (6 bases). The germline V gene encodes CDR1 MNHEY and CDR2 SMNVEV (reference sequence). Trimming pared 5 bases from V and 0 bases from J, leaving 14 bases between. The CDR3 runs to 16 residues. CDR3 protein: CASSRGGGFSYNEQFF. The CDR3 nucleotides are TGTGCCAGCAGTCGAGGTGGGGGCTTCTCCTACAATGAGCAGTTCTTC.

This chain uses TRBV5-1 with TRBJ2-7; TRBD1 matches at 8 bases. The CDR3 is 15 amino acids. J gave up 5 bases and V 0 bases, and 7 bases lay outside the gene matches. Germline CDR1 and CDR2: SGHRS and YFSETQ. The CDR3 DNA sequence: TGCGCCAGCAGCTTGGATGGGCAGGGGGCCAACGAGCAGTACTTC. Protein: CASSLDGQGANEQYF. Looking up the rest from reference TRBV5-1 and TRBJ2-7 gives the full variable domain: KAGVTQTPRYLIKTRGQQVTLSCSPISGHRSVSWYQQTPGQGLQFLFEYFSETQRNKGNFPGRFSGRQFSNSRSEMNVSTLELGDSALYLCASSLDGQGANEQYFGPGTRLTVT.

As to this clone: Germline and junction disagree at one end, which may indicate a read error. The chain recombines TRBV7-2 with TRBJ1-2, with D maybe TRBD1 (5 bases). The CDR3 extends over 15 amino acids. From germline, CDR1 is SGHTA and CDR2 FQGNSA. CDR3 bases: TGTGCCAGCAGAATAGGGGCCCAGGGTCCCTATGGCTATACCTTC. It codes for CASRIGAQGPYGYTF.

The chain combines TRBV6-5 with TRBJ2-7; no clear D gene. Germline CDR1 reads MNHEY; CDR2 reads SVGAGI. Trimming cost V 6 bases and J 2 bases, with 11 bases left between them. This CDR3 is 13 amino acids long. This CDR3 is CASRSWATYEQYF. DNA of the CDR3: TGTGCCAGCAGGTCTTGGGCGACCTACGAGCAGTACTTC.

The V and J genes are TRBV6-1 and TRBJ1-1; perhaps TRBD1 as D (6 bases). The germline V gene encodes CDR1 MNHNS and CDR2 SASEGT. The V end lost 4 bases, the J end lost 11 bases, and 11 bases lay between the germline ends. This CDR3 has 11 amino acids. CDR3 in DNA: TGTGCCAGCAGTGTTCAGGGGATCGCTTTCTTT. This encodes CASSVQGIAFF.

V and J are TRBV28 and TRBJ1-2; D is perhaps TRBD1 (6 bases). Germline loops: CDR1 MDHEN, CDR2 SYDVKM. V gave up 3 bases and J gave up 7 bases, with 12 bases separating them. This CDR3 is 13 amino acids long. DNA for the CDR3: TGTGCCAGCAGTTTGGGGGCCCGGATTGGCTACACCTTC. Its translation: CASSLGARIGYTF.

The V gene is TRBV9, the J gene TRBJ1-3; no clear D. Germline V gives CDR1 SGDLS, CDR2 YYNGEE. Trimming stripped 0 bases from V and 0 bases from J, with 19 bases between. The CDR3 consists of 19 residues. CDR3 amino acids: CASSVAPGRPRNSGNTIYF. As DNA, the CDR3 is TGTGCCAGCAGCGTAGCTCCGGGGAGGCCTAGAAACTCTGGAAACACCATATATTTT.

The CDR3 spells CASSFEQGGNTIYF. The CDR3 nucleotides are TGTGCCAGCAGTTTCGAACAGGGTGGAAACACCATATATTTT. The V call is TRBV6-5, the J call TRBJ1-3, with a possible D match to TRBD1 (6 bases). Trimming cost V 4 bases and J 3 bases, with 10 bases left between them. The CDR3 sequence is 14 residues long. The germline V gene encodes CDR1 MNHEY and CDR2 SVGAGI.

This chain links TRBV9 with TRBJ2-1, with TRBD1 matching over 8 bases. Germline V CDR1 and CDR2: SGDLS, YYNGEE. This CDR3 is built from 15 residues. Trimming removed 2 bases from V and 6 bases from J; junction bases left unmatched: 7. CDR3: CASSVSGQEINEQFF. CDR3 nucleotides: TGTGCCAGCAGCGTCTCGGGACAGGAAATCAATGAGCAGTTCTTC. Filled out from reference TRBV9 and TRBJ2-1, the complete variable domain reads DSGVTQTPKHLITATGQRVTLRCSPRSGDLSVYWYQQSLDQGLQFLIQYYNGEERAKGNILERFSAQQFPDLHSELNLSSLELGDSALYFCASSVSGQEINEQFFGPGTRLTVL.

CDR3 bases: TGTGCCAGCAGCTTAGATGCCACCGGGACAGGTAACACTGAAGCTTTCTTT. It is translated as CASSLDATGTGNTEAFF. The chain couples TRBV11-3 to TRBJ1-1; TRBD1 agrees at 8 bases. Germline CDR1 and CDR2: SGHNT and YENEEA. Losses at the gene ends were 0 bases for V and 2 bases for J; bases not matched to a gene: 8. There are 17 residues in the CDR3.

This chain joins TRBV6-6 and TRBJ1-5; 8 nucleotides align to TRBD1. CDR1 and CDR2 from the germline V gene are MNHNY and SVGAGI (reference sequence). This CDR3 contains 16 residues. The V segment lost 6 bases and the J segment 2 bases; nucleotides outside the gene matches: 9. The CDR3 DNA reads TGTGCCAGCAGCAAGGGAACAGGGGGAGGCAATCAGCCCCAGCATTTT. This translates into CASSKGTGGGNQPQHF.

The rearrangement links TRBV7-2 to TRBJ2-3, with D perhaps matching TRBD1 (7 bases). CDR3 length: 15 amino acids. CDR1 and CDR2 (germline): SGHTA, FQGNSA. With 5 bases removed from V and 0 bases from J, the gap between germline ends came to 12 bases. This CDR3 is CASSQTGTSTDTQYF. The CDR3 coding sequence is TGTGCCAGCAGCCAGACAGGGACTAGCACAGATACGCAGTATTTT.

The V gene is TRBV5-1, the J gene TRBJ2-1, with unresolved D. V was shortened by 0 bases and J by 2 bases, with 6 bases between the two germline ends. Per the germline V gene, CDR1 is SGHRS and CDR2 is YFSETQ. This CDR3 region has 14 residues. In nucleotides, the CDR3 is TGCGCCAGCAGCTTGGACATCCCCTACAATGAGCAGTTCTTC. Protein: CASSLDIPYNEQFF.

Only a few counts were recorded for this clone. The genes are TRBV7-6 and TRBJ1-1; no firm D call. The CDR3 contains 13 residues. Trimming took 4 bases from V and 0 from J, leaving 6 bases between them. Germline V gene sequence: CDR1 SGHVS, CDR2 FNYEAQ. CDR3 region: CASSSHMNTEAFF. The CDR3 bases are TGTGCCAGCAGCTCGCACATGAACACTGAAGCTTTCTTT.

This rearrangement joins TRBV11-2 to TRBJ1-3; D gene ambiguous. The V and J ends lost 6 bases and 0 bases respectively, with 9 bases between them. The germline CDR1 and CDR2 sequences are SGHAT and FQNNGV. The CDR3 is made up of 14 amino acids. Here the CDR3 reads CASSLRFSGNTIYF. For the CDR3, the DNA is TGTGCCAGCAGTCTTAGATTCTCTGGAAACACCATATATTTT.

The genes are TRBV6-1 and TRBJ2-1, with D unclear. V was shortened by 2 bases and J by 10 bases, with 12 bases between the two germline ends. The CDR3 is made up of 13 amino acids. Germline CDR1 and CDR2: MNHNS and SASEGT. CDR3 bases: TGTGCCAGCAGTGAACTGGCAGTTGGCGAGCAGTTCTTC. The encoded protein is CASSELAVGEQFF.